These 22 T cell receptor beta chains originate from one sample sequenced in a study of OX40 agonist ivuxolimab in advanced cancers. Measured with immunoSEQ multiplex PCR; TCRdb has only the in-frame clones, and not every one. This sample has more than 70,000 clones, with approximately 94% found just once. Sequencing used CD4+ or CD8+ T cells sorted from blood, obtained in a trial of the OX40 agonist ivuxolimab. The receptors stem from an adult with an advanced solid tumor such as melanoma, head and neck, liver or kidney cancer.

This clone was found once. The chain has TRBV7-9 and TRBJ2-2, with 7 bases that match TRBD2. Germline-derived CDR1 and CDR2 are SEHNR and FQNEAQ (reference sequence). Germline trimming cut 5 bases from V and 10 bases from J; bases unmatched to any gene: 13. CDR3 size: 15 residues. CDR3 nucleotides: TGTGCCAGCAGCCTCACTAGCGTCCAGTCAGAGGAGCTGTTTTTT. Translating gives CASSLTSVQSEELFF.

V usage is TRBV7-9 and J usage is TRBJ1-5; tentatively, D is TRBD1 (5 bases). Germline V gene sequence: CDR1 SEHNR, CDR2 FQNEAQ (reference sequence). The V end was cut by 3 bases, the J end by 6 bases, with 9 bases between. This CDR3 spans 13 amino acids. The DNA for the CDR3 is TGTGCCAGCAGCTTGGGGGGGGTTCAGCCCCAGCATTTT. Protein product: CASSLGGVQPQHF.

The V gene is TRBV27, the J gene TRBJ2-7; a possible D gene is TRBD1 (5 bases). V was shortened by 3 bases and J by 3 bases, with 18 bases between the two germline ends. CDR3 length: 16 residues. Germline CDR1 reads MNHEY; CDR2 reads SMNVEV (reference sequence). Here the CDR3 reads CASSFQPHRKIYEQYF. CDR3 sequence (DNA): TGTGCCAGCAGTTTCCAACCCCACAGGAAAATCTACGAGCAGTACTTC.

The chain links TRBV27 to TRBJ2-3; D is perhaps TRBD2 (6 bases). The CDR3 loop spans 13 amino acids. Germline V CDR1 and CDR2: MNHEY, SMNVEV (reference sequence). V gave up 7 bases and J gave up 10 bases, with 18 bases separating them. The CDR3 coding sequence is TGTGCCAGCACCTTAACCGGGGGAATGGCGCAGTATTTT. Translating it yields CASTLTGGMAQYF.

V is TRBV5-1 and J is TRBJ2-7; D might be TRBD2 (6 bases). V lost 4 bases, J lost 5 bases, and 16 bases lay in between. Germline V gene lookup returns CDR1 SGHRS and CDR2 YFSETQ. The CDR3 has 14 amino acids. CDR3 loop: CASSPGDQPNEQYF. DNA of the CDR3: TGCGCCAGCAGCCCGGGGGACCAGCCAAACGAGCAGTACTTC.

The V and J genes are TRBV28 and TRBJ2-5; 14 nucleotides align to TRBD2. This CDR3 comprises 15 residues. The J segment lost 4 bases and the V segment lost 7 bases, leaving 5 bases of the junction unmatched. Germline-derived CDR1 and CDR2 are MDHEN and SYDVKM. CDR3 loop: CASTETSGRGETQYF. The DNA for the CDR3 is TGTGCCAGCACCGAGACTAGCGGGAGGGGAGAGACCCAGTACTTC.

This clone was recorded only once. J is TRBJ1-2 and V is TRBV27, with 7 nucleotides matching TRBD1. After removal of 6 bases from V and 2 bases from J, the junction contained 12 bases not matched to a gene. The CDR3 consists of 16 residues. CDR1 is MNHEY and CDR2 is SMNVEV in the germline V gene (reference sequence). The CDR3 region has the DNA TGTGCCAGCAGCGAAATAGGGACAGATCCAAACTATGGCTACACCTTC. This gives the protein CASSEIGTDPNYGYTF.

Here the CDR3 reads CASSLSGREGKDEQFF. In DNA form, the CDR3 reads TGTGCCAGCAGTTTATCGGGCCGGGAGGGTAAGGATGAGCAGTTCTTC. The rearrangement joins TRBV27 to TRBJ2-1; 8 bases fit TRBD2. J gave up 8 bases and V 0 bases, and 9 bases lay outside the gene matches. CDR3 size: 16 residues. CDR1 is MNHEY and CDR2 is SMNVEV in the germline V gene (reference sequence).

As for this clone: The junction departs from the called germline gene at one end, perhaps through a read error. The chain links TRBV2 to TRBJ1-2; 7 bases agree with TRBD1. CDR3 length equals 14 residues. Germline assignment: CDR1 SNHLY and CDR2 FYNNEI. For the CDR3, the DNA is TGTGCCAGCAGCGAAGAGGGAGGGGGCGGTGGCTACACCTTC. Its translation: CASSEEGGGGGYTF.

This rearrangement joins TRBV5-6 to TRBJ2-1; possibly TRBD1 or TRBD2 for D (5 bases each). The germline CDR1 and CDR2 sequences are SGHDT and YYEEEE. With 4 bases removed from V and 2 bases from J, the gap between germline ends came to 10 bases. The CDR3 consists of 14 residues. DNA of the CDR3: TGTGCCAGCAGCCCCGGGACCCCCTACAATGAGCAGTTCTTC. Its translation: CASSPGTPYNEQFF.

The V and J genes are TRBV28 and TRBJ2-5, with 9 bases aligning to TRBD2. The CDR3 sequence is 13 residues long. The germline CDR1 and CDR2 sequences are MDHEN and SYDVKM. Trimming removed 6 bases from V and 4 bases from J; junction bases left unmatched: 3. The CDR3 sequence is CASSPLAGETQYF. CDR3 sequence (DNA): TGTGCCAGCAGCCCACTAGCGGGAGAGACCCAGTACTTC.

The chain uses TRBV28 and TRBJ2-3; 15 nucleotides align to TRBD2. CDR1 and CDR2 from the germline V gene are MDHEN and SYDVKM. With 6 bases clipped from V and 5 bases from J, the junction kept 9 bases outside the gene matches. The CDR3 is 17 residues long. The CDR3 nucleotides read TGTGCCAGCAGCGCAACCGGACTAGCGGGGGGGCGAGATACGCAGTATTTT. It codes for CASSATGLAGGRDTQYF.

This chain links TRBV18 with TRBJ1-1; a weak D match, TRBD1 (6 bases). Germline loops: CDR1 KGHSH, CDR2 LQKENI. The CDR3 has 18 amino acids. V was shortened by 1 base and J by 0 bases, with 18 bases between the two germline ends. This chain's CDR3 is CASSPQLNREVMNTEAFF. The CDR3 DNA reads as TGTGCCAGCTCACCACAATTGAACAGGGAGGTTATGAACACTGAAGCTTTCTTT.

The genes are TRBV7-9 and TRBJ2-7; TRBD1 aligns across 7 bases. This CDR3 is 16 amino acids long. J gave up 3 bases and V 2 bases, and 10 bases lay outside the gene matches. The germline V gene has CDR1 SEHNR and CDR2 FQNEAQ (reference sequence). Written as DNA, the CDR3 is TGTGCCAGCAGCTTATCGAACAACCGACAGGGCTACGAGCAGTACTTC. Protein product: CASSLSNNRQGYEQYF.

The V and J genes are TRBV7-4 and TRBJ2-7; D call uncertain. V gave up 5 bases and J gave up 0 bases, with 11 bases separating them. Per germline, CDR1 SGHVT and CDR2 SQSDAQ. CDR3 size: 14 residues. The CDR3 region has the DNA TGTGCCAGCAGCGCCCGAGACGGCTCCTACGAGCAGTACTTC. This codes for CASSARDGSYEQYF.

The chain carries TRBV5-1 and TRBJ2-7; 8 nucleotides line up with TRBD1. Germline CDR1 SGHRS, CDR2 YFSETQ. The V segment lost 4 bases and the J segment 2 bases; nucleotides outside the gene matches: 5. The CDR3 runs 14 residues. CDR3 residues: CASSLGQVTYEQYF. The CDR3 region has the DNA TGCGCCAGCAGCCTGGGACAGGTCACCTACGAGCAGTACTTC. Complete variable domain (other parts from reference TRBV5-1 and TRBJ2-7): KAGVTQTPRYLIKTRGQQVTLSCSPISGHRSVSWYQQTPGQGLQFLFEYFSETQRNKGNFPGRFSGRQFSNSRSEMNVSTLELGDSALYLCASSLGQVTYEQYFGPGTRLTVT.

The chain joins TRBV15 to TRBJ2-4, with unresolved D. From germline, CDR1 is LNHNV and CDR2 YYDKDF (reference sequence). This CDR3 contains 16 residues. Trimming took 1 base from V and 0 from J, leaving 10 bases between them. For the CDR3, the DNA is TGTGCCACCAGCAGAGGCGATGGGCTAGCCAAAAACATTCAGTACTTC. Translation gives CATSRGDGLAKNIQYF.

The chain combines TRBV27 with TRBJ2-7, with 7 bases matching TRBD1. V was clipped by 6 bases and J by 2 bases; unmatched bases: 4. CDR1 MNHEY and CDR2 SMNVEV come from the germline V gene (reference sequence). The length of the CDR3 is 13 residues. DNA for the CDR3: TGTGCCAGCAGACTTGGGACAGCCTACGAGCAGTACTTC. This encodes CASRLGTAYEQYF.

The chain couples TRBV5-4 to TRBJ2-3, with a possible D match to TRBD2 (6 bases). CDR3 length equals 12 residues. V was cut by 6 bases and J by 4 bases, with 9 bases left in between. From germline, CDR1 is SGHNT and CDR2 YYREEE (reference sequence). CDR3 sequence reads: CASTWGADTQYF. In DNA, the CDR3 is TGTGCCAGCACCTGGGGGGCAGATACGCAGTATTTT.

The V gene is TRBV9, the J gene TRBJ2-2; D unresolved. Germline V gives CDR1 SGDLS, CDR2 YYNGEE. The V end lost 3 bases, the J end lost 6 bases, and 6 bases lay between the germline ends. This CDR3 has 12 amino acids. The chain's CDR3 is CASSEGSGELFF. CDR3 sequence (DNA): TGTGCCAGCAGCGAGGGATCCGGGGAGCTGTTTTTT.

The J gene is TRBJ2-3, the V gene TRBV7-9; 8 bases are a match to TRBD2. The ends lost 2 bases at V and 4 bases at J; junction bases unmatched: 8. Looked up from germline, CDR1 is SEHNR and CDR2 is FQNEAQ (reference sequence). The CDR3 sequence is 16 residues long. CDR3 sequence reads: CASSLIGTSVPDTQYF. The DNA for the CDR3 is TGTGCCAGCAGCTTAATTGGGACTAGTGTCCCAGATACGCAGTATTTT.

This chain links TRBV7-9 with TRBJ1-2, with 9 nucleotides matching TRBD1. Germline V gene sequence: CDR1 SEHNR, CDR2 FQNEAQ (reference sequence). V lost 5 bases to trimming and J lost 8 bases; unmatched junction nucleotides: 9. The CDR3 extends over 14 amino acids. The CDR3 sequence: CASSQENRGRGYTF. CDR3 DNA: TGTGCCAGCAGCCAGGAAAACAGGGGGCGCGGCTACACCTTC.